The T cell receptor beta chain described here comes from a study of type 1 regulatory T cells. Study at large: T-allo10 is an in vitro-generated, Tr1-enriched CD4 T cell product specific for alloantigen.

The CDR3 totals 12 residues. The germline V gene has CDR1 SGHTA and CDR2 FQGNSA. Trimming took 3 bases from V and 6 from J, leaving 6 bases between them. This clonotype has more than one count but fewer than ten. Antigen: not known. Study-wide results and limits: Tr1 cells had a more restricted TCR repertoire than non-Tr1 cells.

From the reads, TCRdb called clonotypes with MiXCR, one entry per CDR3 protein. Counted here are 60,000 to 75,000 distinct CDR3 sequences, about 20% occurring once; the ten biggest clones make up less than 10%. The V gene is TRBV7-2, the J gene TRBJ1-5; no reliable D call. This sequence was found in a human donor in good health. Sequencing was carried out using cultured type 1 regulatory T (Tr1) cells, either the whole culture or a sorted fraction (not recorded which). Here the CDR3 reads CASSFPSQPQHF. As DNA, the CDR3 is TGTGCCAGCAGCTTTCCTAGTCAGCCCCAGCATTTT.